This entry lists 30 T cell receptor beta chains sequenced from one sample in a study of graft-versus-host responses after intestinal transplantation. Sequencing was performed with immunoSEQ multiplex PCR; in TCRdb, only in-frame clones are kept and a portion is missing. The sample yields roughly 99,000 clones, roughly 88% seen once. Sequenced here: PBMCs, sampled 255 days after intestinal transplant. The source is a human patient who received an intestinal transplant, so some T cells may come from the graft donor.

This clone was seen just once. The V call is TRBV5-4, the J call TRBJ2-5; 13 nucleotides agree with TRBD2. Trimming cost V 4 bases and J 1 base; bases outside gene matches: 4. This CDR3 is built from 16 residues. CDR1 is SGHNT, CDR2 YYREEE, per germline (reference sequence). CDR3 amino acids: CASSLGLAGVQETQYF. CDR3 in DNA: TGTGCCAGCAGCCTCGGACTAGCGGGGGTCCAAGAGACCCAGTACTTC.

The rearrangement uses TRBV28 and TRBJ2-7; D may be TRBD2 (6 bases). V was trimmed by 1 base and J by 1 base, leaving 14 bases between them. The CDR3 contains 16 residues. From germline, CDR1 is MDHEN and CDR2 SYDVKM. The CDR3 spells CASSLSASEFSYEQYF. The CDR3 nucleotides read TGTGCCAGCAGTTTATCCGCTAGCGAATTTTCCTACGAGCAGTACTTC.

This chain joins TRBV29-1 and TRBJ1-1; D unresolved. The CDR3 length is 14 residues. Trimming stripped 4 bases from V and 1 base from J, with 13 bases between. Germline V gives CDR1 SQVTM, CDR2 ANQGSEA. The CDR3 DNA reads TGCAGCGTTGCCGTGGGCGGAACGAACACTGAAGCTTTCTTT. Its protein is CSVAVGGTNTEAFF. Together with reference TRBV29-1 and TRBJ1-1, the CDR3 gives the full variable domain: SAVISQKPSRDICQRGTSLTIQCQVDSQVTMMFWYRQQPGQSLTLIATANQGSEATYESGFVIDKFPISRPNLTFSTLTVSNMSPEDSSIYLCSVAVGGTNTEAFFGQGTRLTVV.

V gene TRBV10-3 combines with J gene TRBJ2-5; tentatively, D is TRBD1 or TRBD2 (6 bases each). Trimming pared 4 bases from V and 5 bases from J, leaving 11 bases between. CDR3 length: 13 residues. Germline CDR1 ENHRY, CDR2 SYGVKD. The CDR3 region has the DNA TGTGCCATCAGTGCAACAGGGAGGGAGACCCAGTACTTC. This sequence encodes CAISATGRETQYF.

This chain joins TRBV27 and TRBJ1-1; D is uncertain. Trimming took 5 bases from V and 1 from J, leaving 8 bases between them. The CDR3 covers 13 residues. The germline gives CDR1 MNHEY, CDR2 SMNVEV (reference sequence). CDR3 DNA sequence: TGTGCCAGCAGTCAACGACAGAACACTGAAGCTTTCTTT. This codes for CASSQRQNTEAFF.

In regard to this clone: Germline is not matched at one junction end, which may reflect a read error. This chain joins TRBV5-5 and TRBJ2-7; no firm D call. CDR3 length: 16 amino acids. Germline loops: CDR1 SGHKS, CDR2 YYEKEE (reference sequence). The CDR3 sequence: CASISLLKSPLNEQYF. CDR3 nucleotides: TGTGCCAGCATCTCTTTACTGAAATCCCCCTTGAACGAGCAGTATTTC.

This chain uses TRBV5-1 with TRBJ2-7; 8 bases are shared with TRBD1. This CDR3 spans 16 amino acids. From germline, CDR1 is SGHRS and CDR2 YFSETQ. The ends lost 4 bases at V and 3 bases at J; junction bases unmatched: 12. The CDR3: CASSIRTGPTLYEQYF. CDR3 coding DNA: TGCGCCAGCAGCATCCGGACAGGGCCAACTCTCTACGAGCAGTACTTC.

The rearrangement joins TRBV7-9 to TRBJ1-6, with a possible D match to TRBD1 (5 bases). Germline V CDR1 and CDR2: SEHNR, FQNEAQ (reference sequence). Trimming took 1 base from V and 7 from J, leaving 8 bases between them. The CDR3 has 14 residues. CDR3: CASSLGAGNSPLHF. In DNA form, the CDR3 reads TGTGCCAGCAGCTTAGGAGCAGGGAATTCACCCCTCCACTTT.

The V and J genes are TRBV11-2 and TRBJ2-7, with 8 bases matching TRBD1. J gave up 3 bases and V 5 bases, and 6 bases lay outside the gene matches. This CDR3 comprises 14 residues. Germline-derived CDR1 and CDR2 are SGHAT and FQNNGV. The CDR3: CASSTRTGNYEQYF. Written as DNA, the CDR3 is TGTGCCAGCAGCACCCGGACAGGGAACTACGAGCAGTACTTC.

This chain joins TRBV6-6 and TRBJ2-7, with D uncertain. The V end lost 5 bases, the J end lost 2 bases, and 10 bases lay between the germline ends. CDR1 MNHNY and CDR2 SVGAGI come from the germline V gene (reference sequence). The CDR3 is 13 residues long. CDR3 sequence (DNA): TGTGCCAGCAGTATGGACGCTACCTACGAGCAGTACTTC. Encoded protein: CASSMDATYEQYF.

The chain carries TRBV28 and TRBJ2-7; 10 bases are a match to TRBD1. The CDR3 totals 15 residues. Germline CDR1 and CDR2: MDHEN and SYDVKM. The junction had 6 bases not matched to a gene; V was cut back by 5 bases and J by 2 bases. CDR3 sequence (DNA): TGTGCCAGCAGTCCCGTAGGGACAGGGGCCTACGAGCAGTACTTC. Residues: CASSPVGTGAYEQYF.

This clone appeared a few times. The CDR3 loop reads CASSDFWSGLSYSYEQYF. The CDR3 DNA sequence: TGTGCCAGCAGTGATTTCTGGAGCGGGCTAAGTTACTCCTACGAGCAGTACTTC. The V and J genes are TRBV6-4 and TRBJ2-7; tentatively, D is TRBD2 (6 bases). V was clipped by 3 bases and J by 0 bases, with 21 bases between them. The CDR3 consists of 18 residues. The V gene's germline CDR1 is MRHNA and CDR2 SNTAGT.

J is TRBJ1-1 and V is TRBV7-9; TRBD1 is a possible D gene (5 bases). The germline CDR1 and CDR2 sequences are SEHNR and FQNEAQ (reference sequence). V was trimmed by 0 bases and J by 8 bases, leaving 10 bases between them. This CDR3 is 13 amino acids long. CDR3: CASSLAGGGEAFF. The CDR3 bases are TGTGCCAGCAGCTTAGCTGGGGGGGGAGAAGCTTTCTTT.

J is TRBJ2-2 and V is TRBV7-2; D unresolved. The ends were cut back, 7 bases at V and 3 bases at J, with 9 bases in the middle. The CDR3 is made up of 13 amino acids. Germline V CDR1 and CDR2: SGHTA, FQGNSA. This chain's CDR3 is CASTRYHTGELFF. The CDR3 bases are TGTGCCAGCACGCGCTATCACACCGGGGAGCTGTTTTTT.

V usage is TRBV6-1 and J usage is TRBJ2-7, with TRBD2 identical over 7 bases. Germline lookup yields CDR1 MNHNS and CDR2 SASEGT. Trimming at V came to 3 bases and at J to 6 bases, leaving 14 bases not matched to a gene. This CDR3 has 16 amino acids. Here the CDR3 DNA reads TGTGCCAGCAGTGATGTGGCGGCTAGCGGTAACCGCGAGCAGTACTTC. Translated, it gives CASSDVAASGNREQYF.

This clone has a handful of counts. The chain employs TRBV4-2 and TRBJ2-7; 11 bases align to TRBD2. The junction had 6 bases not matched to a gene; V was cut back by 6 bases and J by 2 bases. This CDR3 contains 15 residues. Per germline, CDR1 LGHNA and CDR2 YNFKEQ. The CDR3 bases are TGTGCCAGCAGAGCGGGACTAGCGGCGACCTACGAGCAGTACTTC. Translated: CASRAGLAATYEQYF.

CDR3 region: CASSHNSQSYEQYF. Here the CDR3 DNA reads TGTGCCAGCAGCCACAACTCGCAGTCCTACGAGCAGTACTTC. The rearrangement uses TRBV27 and TRBJ2-7; D gene unclear. From germline, CDR1 is MNHEY and CDR2 SMNVEV (reference sequence). Trimming cost V 6 bases and J 1 base, with 13 bases left between them. This CDR3 has 14 amino acids.

The chain links TRBV9 to TRBJ1-2; 7 positions match TRBD1. Germline CDR1 is SGDLS and CDR2 is YYNGEE. J gave up 1 base and V 4 bases, and 7 bases lay outside the gene matches. CDR3 length: 15 amino acids. The CDR3 loop reads CASSTGQEGNYGYTF. CDR3 DNA: TGTGCCAGCAGCACCGGACAGGAGGGTAACTATGGCTACACCTTC.

V gene TRBV6-1 combines with J gene TRBJ1-3; 11 bases agree with TRBD1. Unmatched junction bases numbered 2, after V lost 3 bases and J lost 4 bases. Germline V gene sequence: CDR1 MNHNS, CDR2 SASEGT. The CDR3 covers 15 residues. CDR3 protein: CASSEDRGRGNTIYF. CDR3 coding DNA: TGTGCCAGCAGTGAGGACAGGGGGCGCGGAAACACCATATATTTT.

The V gene is TRBV6-5, the J gene TRBJ2-1; tentatively, D is TRBD1 (6 bases). The germline V gene has CDR1 MNHEY and CDR2 SVGAGI. Trimming removed 0 bases at V and 6 bases at J, with 12 bases between. The CDR3 totals 15 residues. The CDR3: CASSYSALQGNEQFF. In DNA form, the CDR3 reads TGTGCCAGCAGTTACTCGGCTCTACAGGGCAATGAGCAGTTCTTC.

The chain carries TRBV28 and TRBJ2-2; D might be TRBD2 (7 bases). Germline CDR1 and CDR2: MDHEN and SYDVKM. CDR3 length equals 15 residues. V lost 5 bases and J lost 4, with 14 bases in between. CDR3 DNA sequence: TGTGCCAGCAGTCGGGGGGCGGAGGCCACCGGGGAGCTGTTTTTT. As protein: CASSRGAEATGELFF.

This sequence joins TRBV7-8 and TRBJ2-3, with 9 bases identical to TRBD2. The J segment lost 5 bases and the V segment lost 2 bases, leaving 5 bases of the junction unmatched. Germline CDR1 and CDR2: SGHVS and FQNEAQ. The CDR3 is 15 amino acids. CDR3 loop: CASSLWAGGQDTQYF. CDR3 nucleotide sequence: TGTGCCAGCAGCTTATGGGCGGGAGGGCAAGATACGCAGTATTTT.

The genes are TRBV28 and TRBJ2-5, with 9 bases fitting TRBD1. Looked up from germline, CDR1 is MDHEN and CDR2 is SYDVKM. The CDR3 sequence is 16 residues long. V shed 2 bases, J shed 4 bases, and the junction held 8 bases outside the gene matches. The CDR3 is CASSLGVQGALETQYF. In DNA, the CDR3 is TGTGCCAGCAGTTTAGGGGTACAGGGGGCCTTAGAGACCCAGTACTTC.

This clone showed up just once. The chain links TRBV30 to TRBJ2-3, with TRBD2 matching over 9 bases. Trimming removed 3 bases from V and 2 bases from J; junction bases left unmatched: 3. The CDR3 covers 14 residues. Germline V gene data show CDR1 as GTSNPN and CDR2 as SVGIG (reference sequence). The CDR3, as DNA: TGTGCCTGGAGGCTAGCGGGGATCACAGATACGCAGTATTTT. Protein product: CAWRLAGITDTQYF.

This clone was observed once. The V gene is TRBV11-3, the J gene TRBJ2-2; D is undetermined. The CDR3 runs 11 residues. Germline loops: CDR1 SGHNT, CDR2 YENEEA. V was pared by 7 bases and J by 5 bases, with 5 bases between. The CDR3 DNA is TGTGCCAGCACCTCAACCGGGGAGCTGTTTTTT. Its protein is CASTSTGELFF. The full variable domain, in which reference TRBV11-3 and TRBJ2-2 provide the parts outside the CDR3, is EAGVVQSPRYKIIEKKQPVAFWCNPISGHNTLYWYLQNLGQGPELLIRYENEEAVDDSQLPKDRFSAERLKGVDSTLKIQPAELGDSAVYLCASTSTGELFFGEGSRLTVL.

The chain joins TRBV2 to TRBJ2-1; 11 bases are a match to TRBD2. Germline V lookup: CDR1 SNHLY, CDR2 FYNNEI. After removal of 5 bases from V and 9 bases from J, the junction contained 9 bases not matched to a gene. The CDR3 covers 15 residues. DNA for the CDR3: TGTGCCAGCAGTCCAATTAGCGGGGGGGCTACTGAGCAGTTCTTC. This encodes CASSPISGGATEQFF.

The chain has TRBV27 and TRBJ2-1; 15 bases align to TRBD2. The CDR3 totals 18 residues. Germline assignment: CDR1 MNHEY and CDR2 SMNVEV (reference sequence). The ends lost 6 bases at V and 3 bases at J; junction bases unmatched: 9. The CDR3 reads CASSPGTSGGPDYNEQFF. As DNA, the CDR3 is TGTGCCAGCAGCCCGGGGACTAGCGGGGGGCCAGACTACAATGAGCAGTTCTTC.

CDR3 in amino acids: CASSLGLTPGADTQYF. CDR3 coding DNA: TGTGCCAGCAGCTTAGGACTAACCCCAGGGGCAGATACGCAGTATTTT. This chain joins TRBV7-2 and TRBJ2-3, with D maybe TRBD1 (6 bases). Germline V gene data show CDR1 as SGHTA and CDR2 as FQGNSA. The V and J ends lost 1 base and 4 bases respectively, with 15 bases between them. The CDR3 extends over 16 amino acids. The full variable domain, with the rest looked up from reference TRBV7-2 and TRBJ2-3, is GAGVSQSPSNKVTEKGKDVELRCDPISGHTALYWYRQSLGQGLEFLIYFQGNSAPDKSGLPSDRFSAERTGGSVSTLTIQRTQQEDSAVYLCASSLGLTPGADTQYFGPGTRLTVL.

V usage is TRBV7-3 and J usage is TRBJ2-1; 12 bases fit TRBD2. After removal of 2 bases from V and 6 bases from J, the junction contained 2 bases not matched to a gene. Germline V gene data show CDR1 as SGHTA and CDR2 as FQGTGA. This CDR3 contains 15 residues. The CDR3 sequence: CASSLLAGGPNEQFF. Written as DNA, the CDR3 is TGTGCCAGCAGCTTACTAGCGGGAGGGCCCAATGAGCAGTTCTTC.

The CDR3 region has the DNA TGTGCCAGCAGCAAGGGACGGCACTCTGGGGCCAACGTCCTGACTTTC. Amino acid sequence: CASSKGRHSGANVLTF. The gene calls are TRBV21-1 and TRBJ2-6. TRBV21-1 is a pseudogene. This CDR3 is built from 16 residues.